There are a few counts of the clone carrying this T cell receptor (beta chain). Its specificity is unknown. They built TCR cDNA with 5'RACE template switching, a step that put in a universal primer site and UMIs. TCRdb reprocessed the 5' RACE reads via MiXCR and lists one record per CDR3 protein. The table lists under 300,000 distinct CDR3 sequences, around 13% of them singletons. V was trimmed by 4 bases and J by 9 bases, leaving 10 bases between them. Germline CDR1 and CDR2: SGHAT and FQNNGV. This CDR3 is 12 amino acids long. These data come from a study of T cells after yellow fever vaccination. Broader study findings: The secondary response showed a weaker magnitude and a faster peak, day 5 versus 15. Among primary-vaccination clones, most reappeared after the booster, at almost 98% for CD4 and roughly 88% for CD8.

Sequences were derived from CD4+ T cells sorted from PBMCs, sampled 45 days after the yellow fever booster vaccination. The chain joins TRBV11-2 to TRBJ2-1; the D is unclear. This sequence originates from a man younger than 40 who received the YFV17D yellow fever vaccine. CDR3 DNA sequence: TGTGCCAGCAGCTCCTACGTCGGTGAGCAGTTCTTC. Amino acid sequence: CASSSYVGEQFF.